This T cell receptor beta chain was profiled in a study of blood T cell repertoires in COVID-19. Study-level information: COVID-19 samples collected from the United States, Italy and Spain covered acute and convalescent phases.

As originally analysed: It was from reference gene primer amplification that nucleated cell counts were estimated. Method: immunoSEQ multiplex PCR; TCRdb's copy keeps in-frame clones and lacks some. For V, J and clone size, that table is used; D and trimming come from the DNA. Of about 200,000 clones listed, around 85% were seen once; the top ten hold roughly 18%. V gave up 4 bases and J gave up 7 bases, with 14 bases separating them. CDR3 size: 15 residues. Germline CDR1 is MDHEN and CDR2 is SYDVKM. This rearrangement joins TRBV28 to TRBJ1-6; maybe TRBD1 (6 bases). The origin of this receptor is a person aged 65-85 years with COVID-19, enrolled during active disease. Sequencing input: peripheral blood. CDR3 loop: CASSSIQGGNSPLHF. The CDR3, as DNA: TGTGCCAGCAGTTCGATACAGGGAGGGAATTCACCCCTCCACTTT.